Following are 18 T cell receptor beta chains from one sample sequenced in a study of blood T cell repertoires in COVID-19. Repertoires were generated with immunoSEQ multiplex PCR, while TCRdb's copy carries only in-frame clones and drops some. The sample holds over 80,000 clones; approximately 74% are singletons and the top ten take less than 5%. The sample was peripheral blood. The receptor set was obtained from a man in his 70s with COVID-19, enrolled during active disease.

The CDR3 DNA reads TGTGCCAGCAGCCAAGTGACTAGCGGGAGGTCCGAGCAGTACTTC. Translated: CASSQVTSGRSEQYF. The chain employs TRBV3-1 (or the pseudogene TRBV3-2) and TRBJ2-7; 13 bases are shared with TRBD2. This CDR3 is built from 15 residues. CDR1 is LGHDT and CDR2 is YNNKEL in the germline V gene (reference sequence). V was clipped by 1 base and J by 6 bases; unmatched bases: 3.

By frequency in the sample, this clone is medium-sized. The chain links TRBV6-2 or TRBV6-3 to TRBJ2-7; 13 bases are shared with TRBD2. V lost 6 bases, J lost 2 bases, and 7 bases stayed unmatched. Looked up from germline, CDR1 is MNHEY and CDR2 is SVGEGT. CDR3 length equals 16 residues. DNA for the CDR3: TGTGCCAGCAGCCCTCTGGGACTAGCGGGGACCTACGAGCAGTACTTC. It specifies CASSPLGLAGTYEQYF.

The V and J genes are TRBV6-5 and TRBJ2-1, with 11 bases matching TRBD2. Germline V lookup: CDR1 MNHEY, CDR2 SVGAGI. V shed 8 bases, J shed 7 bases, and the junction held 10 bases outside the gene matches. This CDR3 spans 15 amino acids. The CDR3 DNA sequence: TGTGCCAGCCGAATCTTAGCGGGAGGGTTGAATGAGCAGTTCTTC. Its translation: CASRILAGGLNEQFF.

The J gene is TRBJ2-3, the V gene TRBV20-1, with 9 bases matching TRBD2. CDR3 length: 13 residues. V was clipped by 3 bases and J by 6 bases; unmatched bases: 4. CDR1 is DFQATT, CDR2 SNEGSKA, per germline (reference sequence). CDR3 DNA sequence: TGCAGTGCTAGTCCTAGCGGGGTGGATACGCAGTATTTT. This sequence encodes CSASPSGVDTQYF.

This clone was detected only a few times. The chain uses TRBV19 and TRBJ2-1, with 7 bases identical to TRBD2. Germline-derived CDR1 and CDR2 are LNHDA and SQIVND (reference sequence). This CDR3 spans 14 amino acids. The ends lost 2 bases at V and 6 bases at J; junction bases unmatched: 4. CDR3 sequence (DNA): TGTGCCAGTAGTATACGTGGGAGGGGCAATGAGCAGTTCTTC. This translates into CASSIRGRGNEQFF.

The CDR3 DNA follows: TGCAGCGTTGAGAGCGGGAGCCCCTACAATGAGCAGTTCTTC. The encoded protein is CSVESGSPYNEQFF. V is TRBV29-1 and J is TRBJ2-1; 8 nucleotides match TRBD2. The junction had 3 bases not matched to a gene; V was cut back by 3 bases and J by 2 bases. The length of the CDR3 is 14 residues. Germline V CDR1 and CDR2: SQVTM, ANQGSEA.

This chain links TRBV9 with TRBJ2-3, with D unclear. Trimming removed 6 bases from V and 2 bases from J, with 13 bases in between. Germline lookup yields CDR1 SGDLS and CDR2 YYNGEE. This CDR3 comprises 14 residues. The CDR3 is CASMPGHTTDTQYF. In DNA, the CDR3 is TGTGCCAGCATGCCCGGTCATACCACAGATACGCAGTATTTT. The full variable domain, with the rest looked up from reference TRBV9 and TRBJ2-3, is DSGVTQTPKHLITATGQRVTLRCSPRSGDLSVYWYQQSLDQGLQFLIQYYNGEERAKGNILERFSAQQFPDLHSELNLSSLELGDSALYFCASMPGHTTDTQYFGPGTRLTVL.

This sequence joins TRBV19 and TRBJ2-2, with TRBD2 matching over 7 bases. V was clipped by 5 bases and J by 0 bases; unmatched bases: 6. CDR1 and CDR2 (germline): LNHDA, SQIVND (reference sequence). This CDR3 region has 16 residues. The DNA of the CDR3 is TGTGCCAGTAGTCCCCTAGCGGCGGCGAACACCGGGGAGCTGTTTTTT. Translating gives CASSPLAAANTGELFF.

CDR3 region: CASSLGLRAVDTQYF. CDR3 in DNA: TGCGCCAGCAGCCTCGGTCTGAGAGCGGTAGATACGCAGTATTTT. The chain links TRBV4-1 to TRBJ2-3, with D possibly TRBD2 on 5 matching bases. Trimming stripped 4 bases from V and 5 bases from J, with 16 bases between. The CDR3 contains 15 residues. In germline, CDR1 is MGHRA, CDR2 YSYEKL.

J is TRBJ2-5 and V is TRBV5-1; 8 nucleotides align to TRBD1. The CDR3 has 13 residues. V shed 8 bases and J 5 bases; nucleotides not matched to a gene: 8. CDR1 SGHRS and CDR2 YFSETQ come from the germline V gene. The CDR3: CASSGGAWETQYF. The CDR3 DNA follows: TGCGCCAGTTCAGGGGGCGCTTGGGAGACCCAGTACTTC.

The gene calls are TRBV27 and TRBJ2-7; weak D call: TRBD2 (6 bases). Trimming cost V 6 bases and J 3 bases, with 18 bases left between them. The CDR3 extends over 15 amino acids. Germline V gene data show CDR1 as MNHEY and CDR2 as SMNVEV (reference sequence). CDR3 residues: CASRSLRDLIYEQYF. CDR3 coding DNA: TGTGCCAGCAGATCCTTGCGGGATCTCATCTACGAGCAGTACTTC.

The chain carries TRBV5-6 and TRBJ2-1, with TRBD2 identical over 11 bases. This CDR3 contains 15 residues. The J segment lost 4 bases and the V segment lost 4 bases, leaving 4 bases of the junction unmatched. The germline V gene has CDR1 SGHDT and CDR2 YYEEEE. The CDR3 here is CASSQGLAEYNEQFF. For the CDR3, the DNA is TGTGCCAGCAGCCAGGGACTAGCGGAATACAATGAGCAGTTCTTC.

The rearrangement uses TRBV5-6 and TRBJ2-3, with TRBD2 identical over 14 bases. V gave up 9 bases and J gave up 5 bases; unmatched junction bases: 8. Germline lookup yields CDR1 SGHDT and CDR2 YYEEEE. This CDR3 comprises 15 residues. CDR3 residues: CATLTSGRARDTQYF. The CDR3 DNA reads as TGTGCCACGCTGACTAGCGGGAGGGCTAGAGATACGCAGTATTTT. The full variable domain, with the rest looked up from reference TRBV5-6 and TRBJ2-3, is DAGVTQSPTHLIKTRGQQVTLRCSPKSGHDTVSWYQQALGQGPQFIFQYYEEEERQRGNFPDRFSGHQFPNYSSELNVNALLLGDSALYLCATLTSGRARDTQYFGPGTRLTVL.

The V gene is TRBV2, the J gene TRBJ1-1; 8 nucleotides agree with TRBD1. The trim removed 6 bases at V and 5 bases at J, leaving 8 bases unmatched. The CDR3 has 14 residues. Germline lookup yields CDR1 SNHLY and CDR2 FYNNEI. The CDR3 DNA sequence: TGTGCCAGCAGACCCGACAGGGGCGGGACTGAAGCTTTCTTT. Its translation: CASRPDRGGTEAFF.

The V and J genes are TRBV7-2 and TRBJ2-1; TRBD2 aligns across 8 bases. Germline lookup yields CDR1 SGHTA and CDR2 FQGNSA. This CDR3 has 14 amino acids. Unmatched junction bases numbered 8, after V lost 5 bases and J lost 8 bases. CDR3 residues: CASSLQSGRDEQFF. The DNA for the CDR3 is TGTGCCAGCAGCCTCCAAAGCGGGAGAGATGAGCAGTTCTTC.

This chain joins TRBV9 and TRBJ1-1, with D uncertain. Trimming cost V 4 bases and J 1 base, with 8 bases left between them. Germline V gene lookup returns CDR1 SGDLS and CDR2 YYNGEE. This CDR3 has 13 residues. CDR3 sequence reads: CASSRNRNTEAFF. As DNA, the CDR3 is TGTGCCAGCAGCAGAAACAGGAACACTGAAGCTTTCTTT.

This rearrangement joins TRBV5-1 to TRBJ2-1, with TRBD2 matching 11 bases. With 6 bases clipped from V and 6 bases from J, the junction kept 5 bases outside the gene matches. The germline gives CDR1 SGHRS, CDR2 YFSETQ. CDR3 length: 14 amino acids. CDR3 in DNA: TGCGCCAGCAATCTAGCGGGAGGTGGCAATGAGCAGTTCTTC. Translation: CASNLAGGGNEQFF. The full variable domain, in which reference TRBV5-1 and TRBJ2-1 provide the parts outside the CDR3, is KAGVTQTPRYLIKTRGQQVTLSCSPISGHRSVSWYQQTPGQGLQFLFEYFSETQRNKGNFPGRFSGRQFSNSRSEMNVSTLELGDSALYLCASNLAGGGNEQFFGPGTRLTVL.

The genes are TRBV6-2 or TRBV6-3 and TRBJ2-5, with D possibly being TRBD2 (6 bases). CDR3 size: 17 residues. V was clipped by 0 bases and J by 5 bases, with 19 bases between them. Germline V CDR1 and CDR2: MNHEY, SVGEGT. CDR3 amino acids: CASSYSKLSGVRETQYF. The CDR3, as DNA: TGTGCCAGCAGTTACTCGAAACTATCGGGAGTGAGGGAGACCCAGTACTTC.